This T cell receptor beta chain is from a study of blood T cell repertoires in COVID-19. Study overall: Sample material is recorded as cDNA or gDNA derived from T cells, B-cell-depleted T cells, or PBMCs.

Sequencing used immunoSEQ multiplex PCR; TCRdb keeps in-frame clones, though not all of them. The sample has around 65,000 clones, around four fifths seen once. Germline CDR1 and CDR2: SGHRS and YFSETQ. With 2 bases clipped from V and 5 bases from J, the junction kept 10 bases outside the gene matches. The length of the CDR3 is 16 residues. This clonotype was obtained from a human donor in a cohort sampled during active COVID-19. This chain uses TRBV5-1 with TRBJ2-3, with 8 bases aligning to TRBD2. The specimen was peripheral blood. Here the CDR3 DNA reads TGCGCCAGCAGCTTACTACCCGGGACTAGGGGAGATACGCAGTATTTT. This gives the protein CASSLLPGTRGDTQYF.